The source of this T cell receptor (beta chain) is a study of blood T cell repertoires in COVID-19. This clone has just one count. Losses at the gene ends were 4 bases for V and 4 bases for J; bases not matched to a gene: 9. CDR3 length equals 15 residues. Germline values: CDR1 ENHRY, CDR2 SYGVKD. Sequencing was performed with immunoSEQ multiplex PCR; in TCRdb, only in-frame clones are kept and a portion is missing. The sample holds about 220,000 clones; around 80% are singletons and the top ten take 9.5% to 10%. The specimen sequenced was peripheral blood. This receptor was taken from a man in his fifties with active or convalescent COVID-19. This chain uses TRBV10-3 with TRBJ2-7; 8 bases align to TRBD1. The CDR3 DNA reads TGTGCCATCAGTGGTACCGGGACAGGACCTTACGAGCAGTACTTC. Protein sequence: CAISGTGTGPYEQYF.